This TCR beta chain was recovered during a study of cytomegalovirus exposure and HLA in healthy donors. Study-wide results and limits: Most CMV-associated TCR beta chains appeared HLA-restricted in a later analysis.

PCR was performed using 60 Vbeta and 13 Jbeta primers. The assay was immunoSEQ multiplex PCR, and TCRdb's table has in-frame clones only and misses some. The sample table sets out 63,000 or so clones. Trimming left V 1 base short and J 2 bases short, with 7 bases between. Per germline, CDR1 GTSNPN and CDR2 SVGIG (reference sequence). The CDR3 runs 13 residues. On this clone itself: The target antigen is unknown.

This sequence joins TRBV30 and TRBJ2-3; D is undetermined. The sequence was collected from a boy under 18 in good health and CMV-seronegative. Sequenced: PBMCs. The CDR3 region has the DNA TGTGCCTGGAGTGACGGTACCACAGATACGCAGTATTTT. Protein product: CAWSDGTTDTQYF.